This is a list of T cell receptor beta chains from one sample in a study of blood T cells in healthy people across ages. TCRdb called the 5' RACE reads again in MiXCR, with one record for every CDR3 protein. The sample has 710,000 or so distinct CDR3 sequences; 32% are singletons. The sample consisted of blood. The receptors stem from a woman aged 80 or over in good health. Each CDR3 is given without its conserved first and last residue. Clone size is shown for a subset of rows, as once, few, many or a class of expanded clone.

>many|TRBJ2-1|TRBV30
AWSVAGNFLRQF
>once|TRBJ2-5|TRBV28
AGSFTLSNTGGQTQY
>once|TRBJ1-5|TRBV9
ASSVAGSSQPQH
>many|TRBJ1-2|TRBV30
AWSGEFTGYT
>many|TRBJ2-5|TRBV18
ASSPRASYQETQY
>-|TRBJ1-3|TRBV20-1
SAFPHSGNTTY
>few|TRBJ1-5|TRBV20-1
SARALGNQPQH
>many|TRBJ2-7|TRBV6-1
ASSEGQGGYEQY
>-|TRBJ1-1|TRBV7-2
ASSLELIGGNMNTEAF
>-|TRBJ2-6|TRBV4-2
ASSQDHGTGSGASVLT
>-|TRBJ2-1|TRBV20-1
SARGLAGALSSYNEQF
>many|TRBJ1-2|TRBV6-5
ASRDGYGYT
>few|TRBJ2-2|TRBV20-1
SAREPGQRNTGELF
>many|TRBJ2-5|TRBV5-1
ASSLMGSGSQETQY
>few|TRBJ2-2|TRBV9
ASSVRGGEAGELF